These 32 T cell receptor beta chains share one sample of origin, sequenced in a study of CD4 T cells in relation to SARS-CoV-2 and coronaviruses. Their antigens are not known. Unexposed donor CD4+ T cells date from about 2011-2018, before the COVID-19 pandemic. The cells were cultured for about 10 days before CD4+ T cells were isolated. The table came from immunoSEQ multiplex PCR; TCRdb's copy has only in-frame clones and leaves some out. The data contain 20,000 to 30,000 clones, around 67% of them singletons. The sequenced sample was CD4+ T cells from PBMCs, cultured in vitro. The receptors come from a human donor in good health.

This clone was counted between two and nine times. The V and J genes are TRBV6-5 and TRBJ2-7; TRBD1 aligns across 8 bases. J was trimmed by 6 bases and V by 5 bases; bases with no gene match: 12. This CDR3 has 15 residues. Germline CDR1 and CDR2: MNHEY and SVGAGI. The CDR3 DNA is TGTGCCAGCAGTAAGCCCGGCGGACAGGGCCTCGAGCAGTACTTC. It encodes CASSKPGGQGLEQYF.

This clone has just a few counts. CDR3 bases: TGTGCCAGCAGTAGGACAGCGAGACAGCCCCAGCATTTT. This translates into CASSRTARQPQHF. The V call is TRBV6-5, the J call TRBJ1-5, with D tentatively TRBD1 (6 bases). In germline, CDR1 is MNHEY, CDR2 SVGAGI. The CDR3 is 13 residues long. Trimming removed 5 bases from V and 7 bases from J, with 12 bases in between.

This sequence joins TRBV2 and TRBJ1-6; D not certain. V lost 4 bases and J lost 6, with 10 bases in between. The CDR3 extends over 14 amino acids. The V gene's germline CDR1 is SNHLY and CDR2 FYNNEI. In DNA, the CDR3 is TGTGCCAGCAGTGGTCAAGGGAGTAATTCACCCCTCCACTTT. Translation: CASSGQGSNSPLHF.

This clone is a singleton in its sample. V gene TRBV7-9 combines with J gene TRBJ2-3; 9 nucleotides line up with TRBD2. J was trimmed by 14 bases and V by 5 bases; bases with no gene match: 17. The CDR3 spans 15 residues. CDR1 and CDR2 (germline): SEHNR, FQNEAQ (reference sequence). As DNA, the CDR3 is TGTGCCAGCAGCCAGGTCTGGAGCGGGGGGTCTCCTTTGTATTTT. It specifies CASSQVWSGGSPLYF.

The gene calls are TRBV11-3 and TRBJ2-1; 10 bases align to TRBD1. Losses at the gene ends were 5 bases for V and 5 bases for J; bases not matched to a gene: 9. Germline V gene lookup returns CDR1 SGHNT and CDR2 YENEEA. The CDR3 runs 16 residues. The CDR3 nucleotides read TGTGCCAGCAGCACTACCGGGACAGGGGTTAACAATGAGCAGTTCTTC. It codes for CASSTTGTGVNNEQFF. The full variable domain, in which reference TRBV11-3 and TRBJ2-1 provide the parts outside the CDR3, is EAGVVQSPRYKIIEKKQPVAFWCNPISGHNTLYWYLQNLGQGPELLIRYENEEAVDDSQLPKDRFSAERLKGVDSTLKIQPAELGDSAVYLCASSTTGTGVNNEQFFGPGTRLTVL.

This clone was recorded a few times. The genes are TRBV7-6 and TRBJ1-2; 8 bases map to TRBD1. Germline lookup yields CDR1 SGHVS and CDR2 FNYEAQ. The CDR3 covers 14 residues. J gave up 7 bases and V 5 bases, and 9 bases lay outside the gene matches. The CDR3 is CASSKGTGSRGYTF. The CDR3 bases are TGTGCCAGCAGCAAGGGGACAGGATCGCGTGGCTACACCTTC.

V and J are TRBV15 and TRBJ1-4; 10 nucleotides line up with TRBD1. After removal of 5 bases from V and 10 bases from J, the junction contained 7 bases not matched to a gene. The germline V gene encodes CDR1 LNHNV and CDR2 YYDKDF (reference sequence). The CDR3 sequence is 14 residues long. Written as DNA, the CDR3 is TGTGCCACCAGCTCAGACAGGGGGCTCGGAAAACTGTTTTTT. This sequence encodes CATSSDRGLGKLFF.

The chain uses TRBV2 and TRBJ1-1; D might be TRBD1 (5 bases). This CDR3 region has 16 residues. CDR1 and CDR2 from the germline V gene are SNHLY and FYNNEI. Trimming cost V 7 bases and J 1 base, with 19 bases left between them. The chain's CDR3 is CASKWSPLGRNTEAFF. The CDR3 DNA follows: TGTGCCAGCAAGTGGTCTCCCCTGGGGCGGAACACTGAAGCTTTCTTT.

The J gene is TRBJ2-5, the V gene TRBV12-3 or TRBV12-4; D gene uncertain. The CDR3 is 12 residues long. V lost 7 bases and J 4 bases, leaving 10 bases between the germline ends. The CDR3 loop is CASTQNGETQYF. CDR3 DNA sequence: TGTGCCAGCACCCAGAATGGAGAGACCCAGTACTTC.

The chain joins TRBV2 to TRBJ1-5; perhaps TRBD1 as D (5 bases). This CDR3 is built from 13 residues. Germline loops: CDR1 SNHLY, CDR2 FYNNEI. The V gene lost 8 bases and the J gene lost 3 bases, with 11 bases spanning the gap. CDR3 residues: CASSIRDNQPQHF. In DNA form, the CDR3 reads TGTGCCAGCTCGATCAGGGACAATCAGCCCCAGCATTTT.

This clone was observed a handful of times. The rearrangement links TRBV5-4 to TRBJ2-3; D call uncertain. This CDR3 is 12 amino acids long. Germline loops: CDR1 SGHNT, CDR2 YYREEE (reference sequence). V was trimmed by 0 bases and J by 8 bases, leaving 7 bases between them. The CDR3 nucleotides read TGTGCCAGCAGCTTGGAGGCGACTACGCAGTATTTT. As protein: CASSLEATTQYF.

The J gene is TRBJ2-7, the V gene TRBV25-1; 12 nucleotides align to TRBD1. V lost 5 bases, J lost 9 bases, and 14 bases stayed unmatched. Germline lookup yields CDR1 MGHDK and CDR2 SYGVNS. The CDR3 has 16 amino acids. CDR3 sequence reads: CASSKGTGGGWTGQYF. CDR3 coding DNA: TGTGCCAGCAGTAAAGGGACAGGGGGCGGTTGGACGGGGCAGTACTTC.

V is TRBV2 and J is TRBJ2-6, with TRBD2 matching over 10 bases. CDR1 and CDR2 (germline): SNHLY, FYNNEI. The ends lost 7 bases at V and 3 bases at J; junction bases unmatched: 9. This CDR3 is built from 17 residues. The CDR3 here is CASTTGLAGVGANVLTF. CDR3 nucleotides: TGTGCCAGCACCACCGGGCTAGCGGGAGTTGGGGCCAACGTCCTGACTTTC.

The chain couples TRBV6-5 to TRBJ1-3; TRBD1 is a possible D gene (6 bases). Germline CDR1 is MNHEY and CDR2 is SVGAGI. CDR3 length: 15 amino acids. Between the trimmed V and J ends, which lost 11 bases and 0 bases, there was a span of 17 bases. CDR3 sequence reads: CAASGGQNSGNTIYF. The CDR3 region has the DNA TGTGCCGCCTCCGGCGGACAGAACTCTGGAAACACCATATATTTT.

CDR3: CASTPITGGNQPQHF. The CDR3 DNA reads TGTGCCAGTACCCCAATAACAGGGGGCAATCAGCCCCAGCATTTT. The chain combines TRBV19 with TRBJ1-5; 7 nucleotides match TRBD1. The V segment lost 7 bases and the J segment 2 bases; nucleotides outside the gene matches: 8. The CDR3 is made up of 15 amino acids. CDR1 and CDR2 (germline): LNHDA, SQIVND (reference sequence). The full variable domain, completed using reference TRBV19 and TRBJ1-5, is DGGITQSPKYLFRKEGQNVTLSCEQNLNHDAMYWYRQDPGQGLRLIYYSQIVNDFQKGDIAEGYSVSREKKESFPLTVTSAQKNPTAFYLCASTPITGGNQPQHFGDGTRLSIL.

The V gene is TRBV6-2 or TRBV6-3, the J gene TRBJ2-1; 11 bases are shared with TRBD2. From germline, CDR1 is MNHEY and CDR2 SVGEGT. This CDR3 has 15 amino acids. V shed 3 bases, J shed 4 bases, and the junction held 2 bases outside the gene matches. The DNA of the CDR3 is TGTGCCAGCAGTTATAGCGGGGGGGTTTACAATGAGCAGTTCTTC. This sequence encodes CASSYSGGVYNEQFF.

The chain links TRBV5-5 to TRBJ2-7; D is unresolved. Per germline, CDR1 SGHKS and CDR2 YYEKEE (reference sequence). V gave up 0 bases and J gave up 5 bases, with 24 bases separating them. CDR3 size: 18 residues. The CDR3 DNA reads TGTGCCAGCAGCTTGGGACCCTCATGGTGGGTCGCTCCCGACGAGCAGTACTTC. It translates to CASSLGPSWWVAPDEQYF. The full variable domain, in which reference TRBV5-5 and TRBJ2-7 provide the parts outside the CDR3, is DAGVTQSPTHLIKTRGQQVTLRCSPISGHKSVSWYQQVLGQGPQFIFQYYEKEERGRGNFPDRFSARQFPNYSSELNVNALLLGDSALYLCASSLGPSWWVAPDEQYFGPGTRLTVT.

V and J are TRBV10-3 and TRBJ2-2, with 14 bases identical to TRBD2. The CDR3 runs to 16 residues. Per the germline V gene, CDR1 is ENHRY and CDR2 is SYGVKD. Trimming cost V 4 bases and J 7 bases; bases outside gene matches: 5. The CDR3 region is CAISGLAGGIGGELFF. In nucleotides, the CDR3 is TGTGCCATCAGTGGACTAGCGGGAGGGATAGGCGGGGAGCTGTTTTTT.

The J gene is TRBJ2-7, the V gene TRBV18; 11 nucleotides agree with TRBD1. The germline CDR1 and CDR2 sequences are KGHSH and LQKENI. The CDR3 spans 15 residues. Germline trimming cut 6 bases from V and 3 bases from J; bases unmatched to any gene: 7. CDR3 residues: CASSPGTGGDYEQYF. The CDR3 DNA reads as TGTGCCAGCTCCCCGGGGACAGGGGGAGACTACGAGCAGTACTTC.

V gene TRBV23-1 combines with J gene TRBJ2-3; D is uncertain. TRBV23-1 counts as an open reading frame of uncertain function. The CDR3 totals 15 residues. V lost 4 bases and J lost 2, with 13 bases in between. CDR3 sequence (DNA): TGCGCCAGCAGTCGTTTAATTAAATCCACAGATACGCAGTATTTT. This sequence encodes CASSRLIKSTDTQYF.

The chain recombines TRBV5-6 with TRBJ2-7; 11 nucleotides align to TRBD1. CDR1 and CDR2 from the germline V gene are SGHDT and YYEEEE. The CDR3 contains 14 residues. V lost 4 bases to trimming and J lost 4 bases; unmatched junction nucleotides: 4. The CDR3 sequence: CASSPGQGVYEQYF. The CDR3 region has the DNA TGTGCCAGCAGCCCGGGACAGGGGGTTTACGAGCAGTACTTC.

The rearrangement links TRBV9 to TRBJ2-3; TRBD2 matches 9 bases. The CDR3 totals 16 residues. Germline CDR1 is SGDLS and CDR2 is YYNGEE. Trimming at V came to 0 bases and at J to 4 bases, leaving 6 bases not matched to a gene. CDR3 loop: CASSVGPSGNADTQYF. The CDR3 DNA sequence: TGTGCCAGCAGCGTAGGCCCTAGCGGGAACGCAGATACGCAGTATTTT.

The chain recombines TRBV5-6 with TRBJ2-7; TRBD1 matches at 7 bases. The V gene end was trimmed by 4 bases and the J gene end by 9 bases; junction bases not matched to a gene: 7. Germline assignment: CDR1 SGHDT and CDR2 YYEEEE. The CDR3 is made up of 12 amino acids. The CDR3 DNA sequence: TGTGCCAGCAGCCCGGGACAGTCAATGCAGTACTTC. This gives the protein CASSPGQSMQYF.

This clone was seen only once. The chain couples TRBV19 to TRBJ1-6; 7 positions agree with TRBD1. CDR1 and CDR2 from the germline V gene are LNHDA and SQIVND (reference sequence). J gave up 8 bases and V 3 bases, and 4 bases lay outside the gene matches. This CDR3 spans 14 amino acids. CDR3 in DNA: TGTGCCAGTAGTATCACAGGGGTAGATTCACCCCTCCACTTT. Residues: CASSITGVDSPLHF.

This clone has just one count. DNA for the CDR3: TGTGCCAGCAGCTTAGCTGGCGGGGGAATCTACGAGCAGTACTTC. Residues: CASSLAGGGIYEQYF. The chain couples TRBV7-9 to TRBJ2-7; 7 bases agree with TRBD2. Germline V gene sequence: CDR1 SEHNR, CDR2 FQNEAQ (reference sequence). V lost 0 bases to trimming and J lost 3 bases; unmatched junction nucleotides: 5. There are 15 residues in the CDR3.

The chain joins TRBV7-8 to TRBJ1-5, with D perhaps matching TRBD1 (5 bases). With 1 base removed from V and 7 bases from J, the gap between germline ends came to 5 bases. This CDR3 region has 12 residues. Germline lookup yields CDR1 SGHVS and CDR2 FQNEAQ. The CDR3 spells CASSLEGQPQHF. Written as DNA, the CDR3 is TGTGCCAGCAGCTTAGAGGGGCAGCCCCAGCATTTT.

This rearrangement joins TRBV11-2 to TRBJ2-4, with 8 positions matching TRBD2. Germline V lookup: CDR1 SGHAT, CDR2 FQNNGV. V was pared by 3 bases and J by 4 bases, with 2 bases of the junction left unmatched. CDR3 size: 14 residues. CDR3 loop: CASSFIAGKNIQYF. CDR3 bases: TGTGCCAGCAGCTTCATAGCGGGGAAAAACATTCAGTACTTC.

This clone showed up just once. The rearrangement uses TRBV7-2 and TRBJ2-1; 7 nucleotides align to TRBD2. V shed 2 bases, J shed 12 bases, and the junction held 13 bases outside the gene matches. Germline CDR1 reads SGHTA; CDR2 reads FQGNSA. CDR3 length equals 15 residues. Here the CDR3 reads CASSLFIMASGLQFF. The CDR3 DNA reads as TGTGCCAGCAGCTTATTTATAATGGCTAGCGGTCTGCAGTTCTTC. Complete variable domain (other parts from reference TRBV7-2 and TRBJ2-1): GAGVSQSPSNKVTEKGKDVELRCDPISGHTALYWYRQSLGQGLEFLIYFQGNSAPDKSGLPSDRFSAERTGGSVSTLTIQRTQQEDSAVYLCASSLFIMASGLQFFGPGTRLTVL.

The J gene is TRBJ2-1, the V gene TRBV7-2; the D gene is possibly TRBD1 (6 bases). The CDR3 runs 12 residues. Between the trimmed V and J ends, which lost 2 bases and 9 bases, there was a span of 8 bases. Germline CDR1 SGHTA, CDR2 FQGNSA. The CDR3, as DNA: TGTGCCAGCAGCTTAACAGGGATTGAGCAGTTCTTC. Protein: CASSLTGIEQFF.

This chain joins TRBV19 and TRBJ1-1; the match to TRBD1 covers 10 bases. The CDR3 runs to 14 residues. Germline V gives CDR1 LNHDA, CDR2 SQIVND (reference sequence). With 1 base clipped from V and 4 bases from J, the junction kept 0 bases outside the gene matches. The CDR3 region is CASSIGTGGTEAFF. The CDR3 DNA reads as TGTGCCAGTAGTATAGGGACAGGGGGCACTGAAGCTTTCTTT.

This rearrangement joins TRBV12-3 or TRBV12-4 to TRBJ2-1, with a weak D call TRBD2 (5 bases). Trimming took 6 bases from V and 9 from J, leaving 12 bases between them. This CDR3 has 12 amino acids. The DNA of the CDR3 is TGTGCCAGCAGGTTCGAGGGTGGTGAGCAGTTCTTC. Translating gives CASRFEGGEQFF.

CDR3 in amino acids: CASGPPGRNGELFF. In DNA form, the CDR3 reads TGTGCCAGCGGGCCCCCGGGCCGGAACGGGGAGCTGTTTTTT. The chain joins TRBV7-9 to TRBJ2-2; D gene uncertain. Trimming pared 8 bases from V and 7 bases from J, leaving 17 bases between. This CDR3 region has 14 residues. Germline lookup yields CDR1 SEHNR and CDR2 FQNEAQ (reference sequence). The full variable domain, completed using reference TRBV7-9 and TRBJ2-2, is DTGVSQNPRHKITKRGQNVTFRCDPISEHNRLYWYRQTLGQGPEFLTYFQNEAQLEKSRLLSDRFSAERPKGSFSTLEIQRTEQGDSAMYLCASGPPGRNGELFFGEGSRLTVL.